This T cell receptor (beta chain) was obtained from a study of blood T cell repertoires in COVID-19. About the study: The study drew acute and convalescent COVID-19 samples from the United States, Italy and Spain. Sources were T cells, B-cell-depleted T cells, or PBMCs; the material itself was cDNA or gDNA.

CDR1 is SGHRS, CDR2 YFSETQ, per germline. V lost 4 bases, J lost 7 bases, and 14 bases lay in between. This CDR3 has 14 residues. One Seattle source followed patients from active infection through their disease course. Original data processing: Amplification of reference gene primers provided the estimated nucleated cell counts. The data were produced by immunoSEQ multiplex PCR, yet TCRdb's version contains in-frame clones alone and is incomplete. V and J calls plus clone size are reproduced from that table; the DNA served to infer D and trimming. Here the sample spans about 95,000 clones, under 90% being singletons.

Sequencing was done on a sample of peripheral blood. The receptor's source is a man in his 60s with COVID-19, enrolled during active disease. This chain joins TRBV5-1 and TRBJ2-2; perhaps TRBD1 as D (6 bases). The CDR3: CASSPDSIGGELFF. The DNA of the CDR3 is TGCGCCAGCAGCCCGGACAGTATTGGCGGGGAGCTGTTTTTT.